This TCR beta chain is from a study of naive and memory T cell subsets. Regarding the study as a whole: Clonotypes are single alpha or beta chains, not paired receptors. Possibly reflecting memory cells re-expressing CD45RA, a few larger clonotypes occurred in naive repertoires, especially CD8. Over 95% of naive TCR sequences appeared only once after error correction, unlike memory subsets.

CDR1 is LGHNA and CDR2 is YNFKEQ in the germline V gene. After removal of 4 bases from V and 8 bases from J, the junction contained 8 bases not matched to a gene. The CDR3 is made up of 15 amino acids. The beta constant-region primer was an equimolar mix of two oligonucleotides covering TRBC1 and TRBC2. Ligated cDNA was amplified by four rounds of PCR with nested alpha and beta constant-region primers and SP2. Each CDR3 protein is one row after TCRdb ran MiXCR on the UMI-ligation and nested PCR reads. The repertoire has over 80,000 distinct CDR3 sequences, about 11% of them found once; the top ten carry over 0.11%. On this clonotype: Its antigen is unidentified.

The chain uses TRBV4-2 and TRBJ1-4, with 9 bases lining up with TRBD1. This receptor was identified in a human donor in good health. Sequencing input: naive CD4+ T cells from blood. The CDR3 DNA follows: TGTGCCAGCAGCCCTTTACAGGGGGCGGCCGAAAAACTGTTTTTT. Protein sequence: CASSPLQGAAEKLFF.